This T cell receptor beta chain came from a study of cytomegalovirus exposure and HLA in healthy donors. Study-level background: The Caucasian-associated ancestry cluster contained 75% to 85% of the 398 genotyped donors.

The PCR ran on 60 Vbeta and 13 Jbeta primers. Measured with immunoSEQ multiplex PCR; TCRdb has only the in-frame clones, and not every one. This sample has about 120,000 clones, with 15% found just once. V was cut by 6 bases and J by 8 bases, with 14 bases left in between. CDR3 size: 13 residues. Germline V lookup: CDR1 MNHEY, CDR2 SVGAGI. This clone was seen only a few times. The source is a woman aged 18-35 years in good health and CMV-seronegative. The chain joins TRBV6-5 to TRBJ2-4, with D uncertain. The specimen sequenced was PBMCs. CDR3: CASRSYSGHIQYF. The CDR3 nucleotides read TGTGCCAGCAGGAGCTACAGTGGCCACATTCAGTACTTC.